Sequencing of this T cell receptor beta chain was carried out in a study of neurological immune-mediated disorders (dated by TCRdb to between 2017 and 2020). Context from the whole study: Among the approximately 34 multiple sclerosis patients, relapsing-remitting MS accounted for around 30 and secondary progressive MS accounted for 3. Peripheral blood TCR-beta repertoires from patients with HTLV-I-associated myelopathy (HAM/TSP), patients with multiple sclerosis, and healthy controls were compared in the study using UMI-based sequencing. The 95 to 120 TCR-beta libraries included longitudinal samples, technical triplicates and paired sorted CD4+ and CD8+ T-cell subsets alongside PBMC samples. The cohort included 68 subjects: about 15 with HAM/TSP, about 34 with multiple sclerosis, and around 20 healthy controls. Points the paper makes about the study in general: The highest TCR clonal expansion was observed in HAM/TSP patients, whereas the lowest was observed in MS patients, even when compared with healthy controls. The MS cluster showed no association with clinical or MRI features, and the authors stated that larger cohorts are needed. Repertoires from 18 of 34 MS patients were grouped by phylogenetic analysis into a cluster of related CDR3 sequences, suggesting a possible repertoire-level signature. Across subjects, expanded clones never shared an identical CDR3 amino acid sequence, which suggests that the TCR-beta repertoires in every group were private.

cDNA was synthesized by template-switch 5'RACE using a primer carrying a 10-nucleotide random unique molecular identifier by which each TCR transcript was tagged. Over 200 million TCR-beta sequences, covering 15-18 subjects, were produced in each sequencing run. The RNeasy kit was used for extraction of total RNA. Using the KAPA Real-time Library Amplification kit, TCR-beta VDJ regions were amplified with primers for the TCR constant region and the 5'RACE anchor. A first PCR added sample indexes and Illumina adaptors, and a second PCR then raised library yield. The roughly 650 bp TCR product was size-selected on a 2% E-gel SizeSelection system after Ampure bead purification. Library quality was checked on a Bioanalyzer, concentration was measured with Qubit, and libraries were quantified with the Kapa Library Quantification kit before pooling. Paired-end 2 x 150 bp sequencing of the libraries was performed on an Illumina HiSeq 2500. To increase sequence diversity, roughly 25-31% phiX was spiked into each library pool. The source study handled its data this way. Quality-filtered reads were processed with the UMI-based MiGEC pipeline, and over 75% of raw TCR sequences were removed by the MiGEC pipeline during error correction. VDJ genes were aligned to IMGT germline references, and clonotypes were defined by unique CDR3 amino acid sequence plus V-J genes. VDJtools evaluated clonal expansion, Shannon diversity and CDR3 relatedness (CalcPairwiseDistances, ClusterSamples); CLCbio workbench built phylogenetic trees. Expanded clones were defined as having at least 8 unique UMIs, based on coefficient-of-variation modelling across technical triplicates. The public reads were reanalyzed by TCRdb: fastp trimming at Q25, MiXCR alignment, in-frame beta chains only. For every CDR3 protein sequence, its rows merge into one entry that carries the most common genes and DNA. TCRdb assigned the V and J calls; the authors' analysis was not used. The sample records about 50,000 distinct CDR3 sequences, roughly 2% of which are singletons. The ten top clones hold more than 2% of the sample.

Libraries from unsorted PBMCs were made from 2 million PBMCs kept in RNAlater at -80 degrees C until RNA extraction. The multiple sclerosis patients were enrolled in a US clinical protocol that evaluated disease progression with magnetic resonance imaging. Peripheral blood was subjected to Ficoll-Hypaque density gradient centrifugation to isolate PBMCs, which were then cryopreserved in liquid nitrogen. This clonotype was recorded many times. Its antigen is currently not known. One base away there is no much larger clone; base qualities are not given. Trimming at the junction amounts to 4 bases on V and 8 bases on J, and the germline ends lie 10 bases apart. Spanning cysteine to phenylalanine, the CDR3 consists of 12 amino acids. The retained sequence is limited to the CDR3, 36 bases, with the frame set at the first base. Taken from the germline V gene (reference sequence), the CDR1 and CDR2 loops are LNHNV and YYDKDF.

The chain joins TRBV15 to TRBJ2-3; a tentative D match to TRBD1 spans 5 bases. Sequencing was carried out using PBMCs. The TCR sequence derives from a woman in her forties with multiple sclerosis. The DNA sequence follows: TGTGCCACCAGCACAGGAGACAGTACGCAGTATTTT. Its protein reads: CATSTGDSTQYF.